Sequencing of this T cell receptor beta chain was carried out in a study of graft-versus-host responses after intestinal transplantation. Of note for this clone: Its matching antigen is unknown.

Here immunoSEQ multiplex PCR was the method, and the copy in TCRdb shows in-frame clones only, minus some. The table shows some 39,000 clones, with 90% to 95% occurring only once. The CDR3 runs to 16 residues. Germline V gives CDR1 MNHNY, CDR2 SVGAGI (reference sequence). V shed 0 bases and J shed 1 base, with 11 bases lying between them. This TCR came from a human donor who was the organ donor for an intestinal transplant. The chain employs TRBV6-6 and TRBJ2-3, with D unresolved. The source was unstimulated CD8+ T cells sorted from spleen or lymph node cells, collected before transplant. In nucleotides, the CDR3 is TGTGCCAGCAGTTACTCTGGCGTATGGGGCACAGATACGCAGTATTTT. It encodes CASSYSGVWGTDTQYF.